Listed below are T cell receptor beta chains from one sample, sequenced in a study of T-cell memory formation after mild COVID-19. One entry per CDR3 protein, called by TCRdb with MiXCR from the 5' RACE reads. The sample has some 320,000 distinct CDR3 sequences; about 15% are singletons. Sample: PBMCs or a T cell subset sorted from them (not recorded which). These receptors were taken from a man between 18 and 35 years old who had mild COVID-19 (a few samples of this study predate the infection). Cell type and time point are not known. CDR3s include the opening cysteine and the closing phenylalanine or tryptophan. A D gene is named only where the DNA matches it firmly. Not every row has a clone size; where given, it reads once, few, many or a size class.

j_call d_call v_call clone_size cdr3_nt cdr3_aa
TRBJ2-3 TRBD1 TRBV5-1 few TGCGCCAGCAGCTTCGGGCAGGGGGTAACAGATACGCAGTATTTT CASSFGQGVTDTQYF
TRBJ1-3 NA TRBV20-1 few TGCAGTGCTAGTGCCGGAGGGGGCTCTGGAAACACCATATATTTT CSASAGGGSGNTIYF
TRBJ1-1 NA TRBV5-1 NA TGCGCCAGCAGCTTGGGGGGGCCGGTCACTGAAGCTTTCTTT CASSLGGPVTEAFF
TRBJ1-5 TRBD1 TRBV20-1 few TGCAGTGTCAGCCGGGACAGGGGTGGGAATCAGCCCCAGCATTTT CSVSRDRGGNQPQHF
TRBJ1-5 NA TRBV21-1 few TGTGCCAGCAGCCAAAGGGGGTGTCATCAGCCCCAGCATTTT CASSQRGCHQPQHF
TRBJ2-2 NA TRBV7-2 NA TGTGCCAGCAGCTTCACTGGGACCGGGGAGCTGTTTTTT CASSFTGTGELFF
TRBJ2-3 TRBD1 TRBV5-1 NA TGCGCCAGCAGCTCCGGGACAGAGACAGATACGCAGTATTTT CASSSGTETDTQYF
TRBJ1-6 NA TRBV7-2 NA TGTGCCAGCAGAGTCTGGACAGACTATTCACCCCTCCACTTT CASRVWTDYSPLHF
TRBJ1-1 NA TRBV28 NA TGTGCCAGCACCATACGTACAGGGCTCACTGAAGCTTTCTTT CASTIRTGLTEAFF
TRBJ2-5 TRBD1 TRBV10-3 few TGTGCCACGCACCCCAGACAGGGGGATGACCGGGAGACCCAGTACTTC CATHPRQGDDRETQYF
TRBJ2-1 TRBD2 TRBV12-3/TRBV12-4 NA TGTGCCAGCAGCGGGGGGGCTGGAGAGCAGTTCTTC CASSGGAGEQFF
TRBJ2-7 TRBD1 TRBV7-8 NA TGTGCCAGCAGCTCGACAGGGGAAGAGCAGTACTTC CASSSTGEEQYF
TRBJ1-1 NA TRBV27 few TGTGCCAGCAGTTCCCCGGACAGCACTGAAGCTTTCTTT CASSSPDSTEAFF
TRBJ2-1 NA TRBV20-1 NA TGCAGTGCTACAAATTGGGGGGGCCGGAATGAGCAGTTCTTC CSATNWGGRNEQFF
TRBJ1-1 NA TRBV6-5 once TGTGCCAGCAGTTACATCGGGACGGGAGGCACTGAAGCTTTCTTT CASSYIGTGGTEAFF